Presented here are 5 T cell receptor beta chains from one specimen sequenced in a study of regulatory T cells in long-lasting Graves disease. Time point reported: persistent/refractory GD, antithyroid drugs over 5 years with positive TRAb. Generation of the TCR library employed RNA extracted from PBMCs. HTBI primers from iRepertoire and Arm-PCR of CDR3 regions yielded the TCR beta libraries. TCRdb redid the calling of the multiplex PCR reads with MiXCR, one entry per CDR3 protein. This table has about 470,000 distinct CDR3 sequences, roughly 21% appearing once. This specimen was peripheral blood mononuclear cells (PBMCs), taken when the disease was refractory, from a patient treated with antithyroid drugs. The receptors were sampled from a female donor with Graves disease.

The chain has TRBV7-6 and TRBJ1-2; the match to TRBD1 covers 10 bases. This CDR3 has 13 amino acids. The germline V gene has CDR1 SGHVS and CDR2 FNYEAQ. The V gene end was trimmed by 3 bases and the J gene end by 8 bases; junction bases not matched to a gene: 3. CDR3: CASSLTGGEGYTF. CDR3 bases: TGTGCCAGCAGCTTGACAGGGGGCGAAGGCTACACCTTC.

The V and J genes are TRBV7-2 and TRBJ2-2; a weak D match, TRBD2 (6 bases). The V gene lost 5 bases and the J gene lost 4 bases, with 17 bases spanning the gap. The V gene's germline CDR1 is SGHTA and CDR2 FQGNSA. The CDR3 has 16 residues. Here the CDR3 reads CASSPGGASSTGELFF. CDR3 coding DNA: TGTGCCAGCAGCCCGGGCGGGGCCTCGAGCACCGGGGAGCTGTTTTTT. The entire variable domain, with the rest obtained from reference TRBV7-2 and TRBJ2-2, is as follows: GAGVSQSPSNKVTEKGKDVELRCDPISGHTALYWYRQSLGQGLEFLIYFQGNSAPDKSGLPSDRFSAERTGGSVSTLTIQRTQQEDSAVYLCASSPGGASSTGELFFGEGSRLTVL.

This clonotype was counted at least ten times. The gene calls are TRBV6-2 or TRBV6-3 and TRBJ2-2; D uncertain. V was clipped by 0 bases and J by 1 base, with 6 bases between them. The CDR3 totals 15 residues. Germline lookup yields CDR1 MNHEY and CDR2 SVGEGT. In nucleotides, the CDR3 is TGTGCCAGCAGTTACTCGACTGGGAACACCGGGGAGCTGTTTTTT. Amino acids: CASSYSTGNTGELFF.

This clonotype was observed at least ten times. The chain is built from TRBV3-1 and TRBJ1-2, with no clear D. Germline CDR1 LGHDT, CDR2 YNNKEL (reference sequence). The CDR3 consists of 16 residues. V was trimmed by 0 bases and J by 4 bases, leaving 15 bases between them. As DNA, the CDR3 is TGTGCCAGCAGCCAAGATATGCTGGGATCACCCTATGGCTACACCTTC. Encoded protein: CASSQDMLGSPYGYTF.

This clonotype was seen many times. The chain has TRBV12-3 or TRBV12-4 and TRBJ1-4, with D unclear. The CDR3 loop spans 13 amino acids. Trimming shortened V by 3 bases and J by 6 bases, and 8 bases separated the two germline ends. The CDR3 DNA reads TGTGCCAGCAGTTTCTCCCCCGATGAAAAACTGTTTTTT. Its translation: CASSFSPDEKLFF.